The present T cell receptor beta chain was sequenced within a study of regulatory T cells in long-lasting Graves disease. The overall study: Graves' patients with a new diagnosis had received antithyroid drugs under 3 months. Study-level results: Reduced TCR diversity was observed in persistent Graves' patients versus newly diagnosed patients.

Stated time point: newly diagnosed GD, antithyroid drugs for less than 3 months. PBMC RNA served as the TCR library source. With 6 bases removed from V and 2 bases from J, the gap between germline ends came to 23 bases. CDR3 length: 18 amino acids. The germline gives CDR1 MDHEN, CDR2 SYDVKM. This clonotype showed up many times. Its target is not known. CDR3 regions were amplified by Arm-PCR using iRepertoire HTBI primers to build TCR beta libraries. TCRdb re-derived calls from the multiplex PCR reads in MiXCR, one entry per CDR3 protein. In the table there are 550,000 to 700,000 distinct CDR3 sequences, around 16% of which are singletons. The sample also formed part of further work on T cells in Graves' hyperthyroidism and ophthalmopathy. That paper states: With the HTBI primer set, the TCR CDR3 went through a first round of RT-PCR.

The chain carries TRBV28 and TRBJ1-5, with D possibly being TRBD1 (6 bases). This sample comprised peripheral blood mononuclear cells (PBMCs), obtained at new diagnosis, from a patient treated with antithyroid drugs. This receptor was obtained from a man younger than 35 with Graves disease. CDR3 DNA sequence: TGTGCCAGCAGCCGGGACATCGGAGGCGATTTCGGCAATCAGCCCCAGCATTTT. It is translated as CASSRDIGGDFGNQPQHF.